The clone carrying this T cell receptor beta chain was seen a few times. Its antigen is unknown. A second PCR, run for about 7 to 11 cycles, used a sample-barcoded 5' primer plus a J-beta primer mix. TCRdb fed the 5' RACE reads into MiXCR, producing one record per CDR3 protein. Of hundreds of thousands of distinct CDR3 sequences in the sample, 45% to 50% were seen once. This specimen belongs to a study of blood T cells in healthy people across ages. The V and J ends lost 6 bases and 6 bases, in that order; junction bases with no gene match: 6. The CDR3 length is 13 residues. Germline CDR1 and CDR2: SQVTM and ANQGSEA. Per-sample yields of isolated PBMCs were at least 6 million. Regarding the study as a whole: Since the PBMCs were unsorted, naive and antigen-experienced cells could not be conclusively compared.

The specimen was blood. This chain joins TRBV29-1 and TRBJ1-2; 11 bases map to TRBD1. The clonotype comes from a woman in her fifties or sixties in good health. CDR3 bases: TGCAGCGTCGTCTGGACAGGGGGCCATGGCTACACCTTC. It codes for CSVVWTGGHGYTF.